Each of the 28 T cell receptor beta chains below was sequenced from the same sample in a study of T cell responses to AZD1222 COVID-19 vaccine. Clones were sequenced by immunoSEQ multiplex PCR, and TCRdb holds only the in-frame ones, with some missing. Here the sample spans tens of thousands of clones, over 75% being singletons. The sample here was peripheral blood, taken on day 0 of AZD1222 vaccination. The receptors stem from an adult in good health.

V gene TRBV5-1 combines with J gene TRBJ2-7, with 9 bases lining up with TRBD1. The germline V gene has CDR1 SGHRS and CDR2 YFSETQ. The trim removed 2 bases at V and 7 bases at J, leaving 4 bases unmatched. The CDR3 runs 13 residues. The CDR3 nucleotides are TGCGCCAGCAGCTTACAGGGGGCGCGTGAGCAGTACTTC. As protein: CASSLQGAREQYF.

V and J are TRBV14 and TRBJ1-3; TRBD1 matches at 9 bases. With V trimmed by 3 bases and J by 1 base, 7 bases remained unmatched. In germline, CDR1 is SGHDN, CDR2 FVKESK. This CDR3 has 17 amino acids. CDR3 DNA sequence: TGTGCCAGCAGCCAGGGGACAGGGAGTGTTTCTGGAAACACCATATATTTT. It encodes CASSQGTGSVSGNTIYF.

The J gene is TRBJ2-5, the V gene TRBV28; 9 bases line up with TRBD2. The V and J ends lost 10 bases and 4 bases, in that order; junction bases with no gene match: 10. There are 14 residues in the CDR3. Per the germline V gene, CDR1 is MDHEN and CDR2 is SYDVKM. CDR3 nucleotide sequence: TGTGCCACCAACTGGCGGGAGGGGGGAGAGACCCAGTACTTC. Its protein is CATNWREGGETQYF.

The chain recombines TRBV2 with TRBJ1-2; D call uncertain. Looked up from germline, CDR1 is SNHLY and CDR2 is FYNNEI. The V gene lost 5 bases and the J gene lost 8 bases, with 15 bases spanning the gap. The CDR3 is 13 amino acids. The CDR3 DNA reads TGTGCCAGCAGTCCGGGGAGTCGGGCAGGCTACACCTTC. Protein sequence: CASSPGSRAGYTF.

The chain carries TRBV6-5 and TRBJ2-3; D is unclear. Germline V gene lookup returns CDR1 MNHEY and CDR2 SVGAGI. CDR3 length: 15 residues. The V and J ends lost 4 bases and 2 bases respectively, with 13 bases between them. Written as DNA, the CDR3 is TGTGCCAGCAGTTCCCGTAGGCGTCTCACAGATACGCAGTATTTT. It yields the protein CASSSRRRLTDTQYF.

This clone was found a few times. A junction boundary mismatches the germline segment, possibly from a read error. This chain links TRBV5-1 with TRBJ2-1; no reliable D call. The CDR3 contains 13 residues. CDR1 SGHRS and CDR2 YFSETQ come from the germline V gene. The CDR3 DNA reads as TGCGCCAGCAGTTTGGCTATTTACAATGAGCAGTTCTTC. Translation gives CASSLAIYNEQFF.

The J gene is TRBJ2-3, the V gene TRBV5-1, with TRBD2 matching 9 bases. V shed 4 bases and J 2 bases; nucleotides not matched to a gene: 11. The CDR3 loop spans 17 amino acids. Germline CDR1 and CDR2: SGHRS and YFSETQ. The CDR3 sequence is CASSEEPAGGLTDTQYF. CDR3 nucleotide sequence: TGCGCCAGCAGCGAGGAACCAGCGGGGGGCCTCACAGATACGCAGTATTTT.

For the CDR3, the DNA is TGTGCCAGCAGCCCGGGACAAAGGATAGGTGAGCAGTTCTTC. The encoded protein is CASSPGQRIGEQFF. The chain couples TRBV11-1 to TRBJ2-1; D might be TRBD1 (6 bases). Trimming removed 5 bases at V and 9 bases at J, with 17 bases between. Germline CDR1 and CDR2: SGHAT and FQDESV (reference sequence). The CDR3 spans 14 residues.

The chain employs TRBV5-6 and TRBJ1-4, with no clear D. There are 15 residues in the CDR3. Between the trimmed V and J ends, which lost 1 base and 7 bases, there was a span of 14 bases. CDR1 and CDR2 (germline): SGHDT, YYEEEE. The CDR3 is CASSLKGLSSEKLFF. Here the CDR3 DNA reads TGTGCCAGCAGCTTGAAGGGCCTATCGAGTGAAAAACTGTTTTTT.

The chain links TRBV10-2 to TRBJ1-2; tentative D call: TRBD1 (5 bases). From germline, CDR1 is WSHSY and CDR2 SAAADI. V was trimmed by 0 bases and J by 8 bases, leaving 13 bases between them. The CDR3 is 14 residues long. The CDR3 loop is CASSESWGLRGYTF. The CDR3 nucleotides are TGCGCCAGCAGTGAGTCGTGGGGGTTGCGGGGCTACACCTTC.

This rearrangement joins TRBV11-2 to TRBJ2-2; D may correspond to TRBD1 or TRBD2 (6 bases each). V dropped 3 bases and J dropped 6 bases, with 11 bases sitting between them. CDR1 and CDR2 (germline): SGHAT, FQNNGV. The CDR3 extends over 14 amino acids. The CDR3 DNA follows: TGTGCCAGCAGCTTCGATGGGGGGCCCGGGGAGCTGTTTTTT. Encoded protein: CASSFDGGPGELFF.

This clone was recorded only once. The chain combines TRBV6-5 with TRBJ2-7, with unresolved D. V lost 6 bases, J lost 3 bases, and 15 bases lay in between. The CDR3 spans 14 residues. Germline CDR1 reads MNHEY; CDR2 reads SVGAGI. CDR3 amino acids: CASRRTGMGYEQYF. In DNA form, the CDR3 reads TGTGCCAGCAGAAGAACGGGTATGGGCTACGAGCAGTACTTC.

This chain uses TRBV3-1 (or the pseudogene TRBV3-2) with TRBJ2-1; the D is unclear. V shed 4 bases and J shed 2 bases, with 15 bases lying between them. The CDR3 covers 16 residues. Looked up from germline, CDR1 is LGHDT and CDR2 is YNNKEL (reference sequence). CDR3 in amino acids: CASSPGAGRTYNEQFF. The CDR3 DNA sequence: TGTGCCAGCAGCCCCGGTGCCGGGCGGACCTACAATGAGCAGTTCTTC.

V gene TRBV18 combines with J gene TRBJ1-2; 8 bases line up with TRBD1. The CDR3 length is 14 residues. The junction had 5 bases not matched to a gene; V was cut back by 2 bases and J by 6 bases. Germline V gives CDR1 KGHSH, CDR2 LQKENI. CDR3 region: CASSPGQGDNGYTF. The CDR3 bases are TGTGCCAGCTCACCAGGACAGGGCGACAATGGCTACACCTTC. The full variable domain, its missing parts supplied by reference TRBV18 and TRBJ1-2, is NAGVMQNPRHLVRRRGQEARLRCSPMKGHSHVYWYRQLPEEGLKFMVYLQKENIIDESGMPKERFSAEFPKEGPSILRIQQVVRGDSAAYFCASSPGQGDNGYTFGSGTRLTVV.

Comments on this clone: This clone may be a read error of a much larger clone one base away. Other DNA variants within this sample encode the same CDR3. The chain joins TRBV7-9 to TRBJ2-1, with 9 nucleotides matching TRBD2. Germline values: CDR1 SEHNR, CDR2 FQNEAQ (reference sequence). V shed 11 bases, J shed 7 bases, and the junction held 12 bases outside the gene matches. The CDR3 contains 14 residues. CDR3 sequence: CACCGAGGGNEQFF. DNA for the CDR3: TGTGCCTGCTGCGGGGCGGGAGGGGGGAATGAGCAGTTCTTC.

The rearrangement uses TRBV6-6 and TRBJ2-1; D call uncertain. Germline CDR1 MNHNY, CDR2 SVGAGI (reference sequence). The CDR3 contains 13 residues. V was shortened by 0 bases and J by 7 bases, with 7 bases between the two germline ends. CDR3 nucleotide sequence: TGTGCCAGCAGTTACTCAGGTTTGAATGAGCAGTTCTTC. It translates to CASSYSGLNEQFF.

This sequence joins TRBV27 and TRBJ2-1; a weak D match, TRBD2 (6 bases). This CDR3 is 15 amino acids long. Germline CDR1 reads MNHEY; CDR2 reads SMNVEV (reference sequence). V was cut by 6 bases and J by 1 base, with 13 bases left in between. The CDR3 DNA follows: TGTGCCAGCAGAGTTACACGGGGGTCCTACAATGAGCAGTTCTTC. This translates into CASRVTRGSYNEQFF.

There are a few counts of this clone. The chain combines TRBV18 with TRBJ1-5; possibly TRBD1 for D (5 bases). Germline V gene lookup returns CDR1 KGHSH and CDR2 LQKENI. This CDR3 region has 15 residues. Trimming stripped 6 bases from V and 6 bases from J, with 18 bases between. The CDR3 sequence is CASSFGGGSRQPQHF. The CDR3 nucleotides are TGTGCCAGCTCCTTCGGTGGGGGGTCCCGTCAGCCCCAGCATTTT.

The chain links TRBV7-8 to TRBJ1-6; no firm D call. There are 11 residues in the CDR3. The ends were cut back, 3 bases at V and 14 bases at J, with 8 bases in the middle. CDR1 and CDR2 (germline): SGHVS, FQNEAQ. The DNA of the CDR3 is TGTGCCAGCAGCTTTTCATCGGCCCTCCACTTT. It translates to CASSFSSALHF. Full variable domain (rest looked up from reference TRBV7-8 and TRBJ1-6): GAGVSQSPRYKVAKRGQDVALRCDPISGHVSLFWYQQALGQGPEFLTYFQNEAQLDKSGLPSDRFFAERPEGSVSTLKIQRTQQEDSAVYLCASSFSSALHFGNGTRLTVT.

The rearrangement links TRBV19 to TRBJ1-2, with no clear D. The CDR3 spans 15 residues. Germline CDR1 LNHDA, CDR2 SQIVND (reference sequence). Trimming stripped 5 bases from V and 8 bases from J, with 21 bases between. CDR3 residues: CASSSLDRPGEGYTF. In nucleotides, the CDR3 is TGTGCCAGTAGTTCCCTGGACCGCCCCGGAGAAGGCTACACCTTC.

The genes are TRBV2 and TRBJ2-3; D unresolved. This CDR3 has 13 residues. Germline CDR1 SNHLY, CDR2 FYNNEI. V was clipped by 3 bases and J by 3 bases, with 7 bases between them. DNA of the CDR3: TGTGCCAGCAGTGATAGGCCGACAGATACGCAGTATTTT. It translates to CASSDRPTDTQYF.

The V call is TRBV2, the J call TRBJ2-2; D is perhaps TRBD2 (6 bases). CDR3 size: 16 residues. Germline V CDR1 and CDR2: SNHLY, FYNNEI. V lost 6 bases to trimming and J lost 5 bases, with 19 bases between them. In DNA, the CDR3 is TGTGCCAGCAGAGCCGGGACCCTGGGGAGGACCGGGGAGCTGTTTTTT. Its protein is CASRAGTLGRTGELFF.

This clone was counted a few times. The chain is built from TRBV4-1 and TRBJ1-3; D is perhaps TRBD1 (6 bases). The CDR3 has 16 residues. Per germline, CDR1 MGHRA and CDR2 YSYEKL. Trimming took 2 bases from V and 4 from J, leaving 15 bases between them. The CDR3 bases are TGCGCCAGCAGCCAACGCCTCGACAGGATAGGAAACACCATATATTTT. It codes for CASSQRLDRIGNTIYF.

The V and J genes are TRBV18 and TRBJ2-7, with D perhaps matching TRBD1 (6 bases). The CDR3 has 15 amino acids. Trimming stripped 6 bases from V and 5 bases from J, with 20 bases between. From germline, CDR1 is KGHSH and CDR2 LQKENI. DNA for the CDR3: TGTGCCAGCTCTCGCCCCAGGGGCGTTCGGGACGAGCAGTACTTC. Its protein product is CASSRPRGVRDEQYF.

The chain has TRBV3-1 (or the pseudogene TRBV3-2) and TRBJ1-2; D is unresolved. The CDR3 is 12 amino acids. V was trimmed by 4 bases and J by 8 bases, leaving 11 bases between them. CDR1 LGHDT and CDR2 YNNKEL come from the germline V gene (reference sequence). The CDR3 nucleotides read TGTGCCAGCAGCCGCGGACCCTCAGGCTACACCTTC. Its protein product is CASSRGPSGYTF.

CDR3 sequence (DNA): TGTGCCAGCAGCAGACCCGGCACAGATACGCAGTATTTT. Its protein is CASSRPGTDTQYF. The V and J genes are TRBV12-3 or TRBV12-4 and TRBJ2-3; unclear D gene. The CDR3 has 13 residues. V gave up 6 bases and J gave up 1 base, with 8 bases separating them.

The V gene is TRBV2, the J gene TRBJ1-2, with TRBD1 as a possible D gene (5 bases). Germline loops: CDR1 SNHLY, CDR2 FYNNEI. Trimming took 9 bases from V and 4 from J, leaving 15 bases between them. This CDR3 contains 13 residues. The CDR3 DNA is TGTGCCAGTTACAGGAGCACAATCTATGGCTACACCTTC. It encodes CASYRSTIYGYTF.

The rearrangement uses TRBV10-1 and TRBJ2-3; TRBD1 is a possible D gene (5 bases). Germline loops: CDR1 WNHNN, CDR2 SYGVQD (reference sequence). The V and J ends lost 3 bases and 5 bases respectively, with 12 bases between them. This CDR3 is built from 14 residues. The CDR3 region is CASSEGQGRDTQYF. DNA of the CDR3: TGCGCCAGCAGTGAAGGGCAGGGAAGAGATACGCAGTATTTT.